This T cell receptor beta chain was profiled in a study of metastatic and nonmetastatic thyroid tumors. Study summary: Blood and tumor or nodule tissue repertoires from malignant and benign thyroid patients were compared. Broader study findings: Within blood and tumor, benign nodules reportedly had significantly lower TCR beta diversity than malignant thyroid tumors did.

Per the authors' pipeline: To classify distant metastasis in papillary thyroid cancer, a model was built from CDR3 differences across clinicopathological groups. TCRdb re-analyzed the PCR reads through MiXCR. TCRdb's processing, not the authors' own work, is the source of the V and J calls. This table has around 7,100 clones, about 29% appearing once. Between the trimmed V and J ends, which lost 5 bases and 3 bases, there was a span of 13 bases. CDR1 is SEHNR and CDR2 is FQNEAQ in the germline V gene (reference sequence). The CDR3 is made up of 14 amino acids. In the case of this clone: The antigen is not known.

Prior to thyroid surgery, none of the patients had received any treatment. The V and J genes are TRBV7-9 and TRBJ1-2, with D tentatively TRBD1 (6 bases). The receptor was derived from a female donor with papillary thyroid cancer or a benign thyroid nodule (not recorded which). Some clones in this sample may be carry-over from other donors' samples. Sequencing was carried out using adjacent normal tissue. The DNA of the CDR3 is TGTGCCAGCAGCCCGGACAGAGGGGACTATGGCTACACCTTC. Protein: CASSPDRGDYGYTF. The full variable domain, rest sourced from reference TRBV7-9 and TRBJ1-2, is DTGVSQNPRHKITKRGQNVTFRCDPISEHNRLYWYRQTLGQGPEFLTYFQNEAQLEKSRLLSDRFSAERPKGSFSTLEIQRTEQGDSAMYLCASSPDRGDYGYTFGSGTRLTVV.